The rows below give T cell receptor beta chains drawn from one sample of a study of OX40 agonist ivuxolimab in advanced cancers. Here immunoSEQ multiplex PCR was the method, and the copy in TCRdb shows in-frame clones only, minus some. The sample holds over 65,000 clones, 86% seen once. Here the sequenced sample was CD4+ or CD8+ T cells sorted from blood, taken in a trial of the OX40 agonist ivuxolimab. All receptors derive from an adult with an advanced solid tumor such as melanoma, head and neck, liver or kidney cancer. Each CDR3 is given without its conserved first and last residue. D genes are given only for firm matches.

v_gene,d_gene,CDR3aa
TRBV15,-,ATSRDLWTEAF
TRBV19,-,ASSMSRLGNQPQH
TRBV11-2,TRBD2,ASSLGSGGPDEQF
TRBV6-5,-,ASSHSSANTEAF
TRBV28,-,ASRWGLNTEAF
TRBV9,TRBD1,ASSPRDRVIYEQY
TRBV28,TRBD1,ASSYKGQGVETQY
TRBV18,-,ASSPQLSNQPQH
TRBV9,TRBD1,ASSVGSWDRGNEQF
TRBV7-6,-,ASSFAGISSYNEQF
TRBV4-1,TRBD1,ASSQGTGNSPLH
TRBV6-5,-,ASSEQGSHEQY
TRBV7-9,-,ASSLESLSSGNTIY
TRBV2,-,ASSEGGRPEKYGYT
TRBV6-1,-,ASSEAGVTTNEKLF
TRBV14,-,ASSQRGNTEAF
TRBV5-4,TRBD1,ASSRPGQGAFDEQY
TRBV5-1,-,ASSLLGFEAF
TRBV4-2,TRBD2,ASSQRLAGGEGTQY
TRBV30,-,AWGAYEQY
TRBV10-2,-,ASCKLSYNEQF
TRBV5-1,TRBD1,ASSLALQGPDYGYT
TRBV2,-,ASNMVQGPQH
TRBV5-1,-,ASSLSVNTEAF
TRBV7-9,-,ASSLQGPNTEAF
TRBV5-4,-,ASSLPSGNSPLH
TRBV11-2,TRBD2,ASSSGTSGYEQY
TRBV5-4,-,ARGTGYLIHEQY